The next 31 T cell receptor beta chains were all read from a single sample in a study of vaccination and CD4 T cells after COVID-19. Oncomine TCR Beta short-read sequencing was applied to DNA from cultured CD4+ T cells. One entry per CDR3 protein results from TCRdb running MiXCR on the PCR reads. The table has about 7,800 distinct CDR3 sequences, under 65% seen once. Their recognized antigens are unknown. The sample's treatment: approximately nine-day PBMC culture with coronavirus spike peptide pools or control peptides (ViraFEST assay). Gathering of the CD4+ T cells, from the unexposed donor, took place before the COVID-19 pandemic (2011-2018). Sequencing used CD4+ T cells from blood, cultured in vitro. All receptors derive from a human donor in good health.

Only a few counts were recorded for this clonotype. This chain connects TRBV30 to TRBJ1-1; 10 bases are a match to TRBD1. J lost 4 bases, V lost 2 bases, and 10 bases had no gene match. The CDR3 spans 16 residues. CDR1 is GTSNPN, CDR2 SVGIG, per germline (reference sequence). DNA for the CDR3: TGTGCCTGGAGTAGATGGACAGGGGGTACGGGCACTGAAGCTTTCTTT. Its translation is CAWSRWTGGTGTEAFF.

The chain recombines TRBV5-1 with TRBJ2-3; TRBD2 aligns across 7 bases. V lost 1 base to trimming and J lost 1 base; unmatched junction nucleotides: 0. Germline values: CDR1 SGHRS, CDR2 YFSETQ. CDR3 length: 14 residues. DNA of the CDR3: TGCGCCAGCAGCTTGCTAGCGGGCACAGATACGCAGTATTTT. Encoded protein: CASSLLAGTDTQYF.

This chain links TRBV6-1 with TRBJ2-5; either TRBD1 or TRBD2 may supply D (5 bases each). V shed 6 bases and J shed 4 bases, with 15 bases lying between them. There are 14 residues in the CDR3. Germline loops: CDR1 MNHNS, CDR2 SASEGT. The CDR3 loop is CASRRDQRGETQYF. The CDR3 bases are TGTGCCAGCAGACGGGACCAAAGGGGAGAGACCCAGTACTTC.

The chain carries TRBV30 and TRBJ2-5, with D perhaps matching TRBD2 (5 bases). V gave up 4 bases and J gave up 2 bases, with 14 bases separating them. From germline, CDR1 is GTSNPN and CDR2 SVGIG (reference sequence). The CDR3 loop spans 14 amino acids. The CDR3 sequence is CAWNGAGIQETQYF. CDR3 DNA: TGTGCCTGGAATGGTGCGGGTATTCAAGAGACCCAGTACTTC.

The gene calls are TRBV5-1 and TRBJ1-2; 9 nucleotides match TRBD1. J gave up 8 bases and V 2 bases, and 4 bases lay outside the gene matches. Per germline, CDR1 SGHRS and CDR2 YFSETQ. The CDR3 runs to 13 residues. In DNA form, the CDR3 reads TGCGCCAGCAGCTTAACAGGGGGCCAGGGCTACACCTTC. This codes for CASSLTGGQGYTF.

The genes are TRBV7-2 and TRBJ2-2; D gene uncertain. V gave up 10 bases and J gave up 5 bases, with 8 bases separating them. CDR1 and CDR2 (germline): SGHTA, FQGNSA. The CDR3 extends over 11 amino acids. In nucleotides, the CDR3 is TGTGCCATTACAAAAACCGGGGAGCTGTTTTTT. It yields the protein CAITKTGELFF. Complete variable domain (other parts from reference TRBV7-2 and TRBJ2-2): GAGVSQSPSNKVTEKGKDVELRCDPISGHTALYWYRQSLGQGLEFLIYFQGNSAPDKSGLPSDRFSAERTGGSVSTLTIQRTQQEDSAVYLCAITKTGELFFGEGSRLTVL.

The V call is TRBV7-6, the J call TRBJ2-1; 7 bases are a match to TRBD1. This CDR3 comprises 17 residues. Unmatched junction bases numbered 13, after V lost 5 bases and J lost 3 bases. Germline CDR1 reads SGHVS; CDR2 reads FNYEAQ. The CDR3 protein is CASSRTPGQHLYNEQFF. Here the CDR3 DNA reads TGTGCCAGCAGCCGAACCCCGGGACAGCACCTCTACAATGAGCAGTTCTTC.

This clonotype came up once. The chain recombines TRBV5-1 with TRBJ2-5, with 12 nucleotides matching TRBD1. The CDR3 runs to 17 residues. With 0 bases clipped from V and 5 bases from J, the junction kept 8 bases outside the gene matches. Germline-derived CDR1 and CDR2 are SGHRS and YFSETQ. In DNA form, the CDR3 reads TGCGCCAGCAGCTTGGCGGGACAGGGGGCTCGTAGGGAGACCCAGTACTTC. Its translation is CASSLAGQGARRETQYF.

The rearrangement joins TRBV5-4 to TRBJ1-4; D not certain. Trimming pared 3 bases from V and 5 bases from J, leaving 14 bases between. In germline, CDR1 is SGHNT, CDR2 YYREEE (reference sequence). The length of the CDR3 is 15 residues. This CDR3 is CASSWRAGENEKLFF. Here the CDR3 DNA reads TGTGCCAGCAGCTGGCGGGCCGGCGAAAATGAAAAACTGTTTTTT.

This clonotype was observed a few times. V gene TRBV20-1 combines with J gene TRBJ1-4; the D gene is possibly TRBD1 (5 bases). V was cut by 4 bases and J by 10 bases, with 10 bases left in between. The germline CDR1 and CDR2 sequences are DFQATT and SNEGSKA (reference sequence). The CDR3 consists of 11 residues. The CDR3 nucleotides read TGCAGTGCTAAGGTGGGGGGAAAACTGTTTTTT. The encoded protein is CSAKVGGKLFF.

The V and J genes are TRBV2 and TRBJ1-2, with D maybe TRBD1 (5 bases). Trimming cost V 8 bases and J 2 bases, with 6 bases left between them. The CDR3 extends over 11 amino acids. Per the germline V gene, CDR1 is SNHLY and CDR2 is FYNNEI. CDR3 in DNA: TGTGCCAGCGGGGGGAACTATGGCTACACCTTC. Amino acid sequence: CASGGNYGYTF.

The chain uses TRBV24-1 and TRBJ2-3; D call uncertain. Looked up from germline, CDR1 is KGHDR and CDR2 is SFDVKD. The CDR3 has 15 residues. V was pared by 5 bases and J by 6 bases, with 17 bases between. The CDR3 sequence: CATSASTKADDTQYF. CDR3 bases: TGTGCCACCAGTGCTTCCACGAAGGCAGATGATACGCAGTATTTT.

The chain employs TRBV7-2 and TRBJ2-1; maybe TRBD1 (5 bases). V lost 5 bases, J lost 6 bases, and 17 bases lay in between. CDR3 length: 15 residues. Germline CDR1 reads SGHTA; CDR2 reads FQGNSA. The CDR3 here is CASSPPGRGTNEQFF. The CDR3 DNA reads as TGTGCCAGCAGCCCTCCCGGAAGGGGAACCAATGAGCAGTTCTTC.

This rearrangement joins TRBV20-1 to TRBJ2-2, with D perhaps matching TRBD1 (5 bases). The V and J ends lost 2 bases and 6 bases respectively, with 13 bases between them. Germline V gene lookup returns CDR1 DFQATT and CDR2 SNEGSKA (reference sequence). The CDR3 covers 14 residues. In nucleotides, the CDR3 is TGCAGTGCTAGAACCAGGGAAGGTCCCGGGGAGCTGTTTTTT. Protein sequence: CSARTREGPGELFF.

This clonotype was seen once. The chain employs TRBV5-8 and TRBJ1-1; D is unclear. V was pared by 5 bases and J by 0 bases, with 8 bases between. This CDR3 spans 13 amino acids. Germline V gene data show CDR1 as SGHTS and CDR2 as YDEGEE. DNA for the CDR3: TGTGCCAGCAGTGAAGCCATGAACACTGAAGCTTTCTTT. Translation gives CASSEAMNTEAFF.

The chain is built from TRBV5-4 and TRBJ2-1; TRBD1 agrees at 8 bases. CDR1 is SGHNT and CDR2 is YYREEE in the germline V gene (reference sequence). The CDR3 runs to 16 residues. The trim removed 0 bases at V and 0 bases at J, leaving 2 bases unmatched. CDR3 residues: CASSLGTGGSYNEQFF. Here the CDR3 DNA reads TGTGCCAGCAGCTTGGGCACAGGGGGCTCCTACAATGAGCAGTTCTTC.

The chain joins TRBV14 to TRBJ2-7, with D uncertain. There are 11 residues in the CDR3. Germline-derived CDR1 and CDR2 are SGHDN and FVKESK. Between the trimmed V and J ends, which lost 0 bases and 5 bases, there was a span of 2 bases. The CDR3 DNA reads as TGTGCCAGCAGCCAAGAAGACGAGCAGTACTTC. It encodes CASSQEDEQYF.

V gene TRBV6-5 combines with J gene TRBJ2-1, with 8 bases that match TRBD2. Losses at the gene ends were 3 bases for V and 7 bases for J; bases not matched to a gene: 5. There are 14 residues in the CDR3. Germline CDR1 and CDR2: MNHEY and SVGAGI. The CDR3: CASSYSGDSNEQFF. In DNA, the CDR3 is TGTGCCAGCAGTTATAGCGGGGATTCGAATGAGCAGTTCTTC.

Details on this clonotype: A much larger clone is a single base away; this may be a read error. The chain links TRBV7-9 to TRBJ1-2; D uncertain. The CDR3 length is 13 residues. The V gene's germline CDR1 is SEHNR and CDR2 FQNEAQ (reference sequence). The CDR3: CAGSRANNYGYTF. The CDR3 nucleotides read TGTGCCGGCAGCCGGGCCAATAACTATGGCTACACCTTC.

This clonotype was seen a few times. The rearrangement joins TRBV6-5 to TRBJ1-5; a weak D match, TRBD1 (5 bases). The germline gives CDR1 MNHEY, CDR2 SVGAGI. V dropped 2 bases and J dropped 0 bases, with 8 bases sitting between them. This CDR3 contains 15 residues. CDR3 in DNA: TGTGCCAGCAGTTACAGACAGTATAGCAATCAGCCCCAGCATTTT. Its translation: CASSYRQYSNQPQHF.

V is TRBV19 and J is TRBJ2-7; D perhaps matches TRBD1 (5 bases). The V and J ends lost 5 bases and 4 bases respectively, with 18 bases between them. Germline CDR1 is LNHDA and CDR2 is SQIVND (reference sequence). This CDR3 is 15 amino acids long. The CDR3 spells CASSPLAGQGYEQYF. The CDR3 nucleotides are TGTGCCAGTAGTCCCCTCGCAGGACAAGGATACGAGCAGTACTTC.

The J gene is TRBJ2-1, the V gene TRBV6-5; possibly TRBD1 or TRBD2 for D (5 bases each). Germline loops: CDR1 MNHEY, CDR2 SVGAGI. The CDR3 is 17 amino acids. The ends were cut back, 0 bases at V and 3 bases at J, with 15 bases in the middle. In nucleotides, the CDR3 is TGTGCCAGCAGTTACTCGAGGACCGGGACGCGCTACAATGAGCAGTTCTTC. Translated: CASSYSRTGTRYNEQFF.

This chain's CDR3 is CASSGRPGGANTGELFF. The CDR3 region has the DNA TGTGCCAGTAGTGGTCGGCCAGGGGGCGCGAACACCGGGGAGCTGTTTTTT. The J gene is TRBJ2-2, the V gene TRBV19, with TRBD1 matching 8 bases. This CDR3 is 17 amino acids long. The J segment lost 0 bases and the V segment lost 5 bases, leaving 8 bases of the junction unmatched. CDR1 is LNHDA, CDR2 SQIVND, per germline (reference sequence).

The chain couples TRBV7-2 to TRBJ2-2, with 10 positions matching TRBD1. Trimming removed 3 bases from V and 4 bases from J; junction bases left unmatched: 5. Germline V gene lookup returns CDR1 SGHTA and CDR2 FQGNSA. The CDR3 consists of 16 residues. The CDR3 DNA reads as TGTGCCAGCAGCTTGAGACAGGGGGCTGTCACCGGGGAGCTGTTTTTT. Translating gives CASSLRQGAVTGELFF.

This clonotype was picked up a small number of times. This chain links TRBV30 with TRBJ2-3, with D possibly TRBD2 on 5 matching bases. The CDR3 is 13 residues long. Trimming removed 4 bases from V and 0 bases from J, with 8 bases in between. The germline CDR1 and CDR2 sequences are GTSNPN and SVGIG (reference sequence). CDR3 in amino acids: CAWTSLSTDTQYF. The CDR3 DNA is TGTGCCTGGACTAGCCTTAGCACAGATACGCAGTATTTT. The whole variable domain, remainder taken from reference TRBV30 and TRBJ2-3, is SQTIHQWPATLVQPVGSPLSLECTVEGTSNPNLYWYRQAAGRGLQLLFYSVGIGQISSEVPQNLSASRPQDRQFILSSKKLLLSDSGFYLCAWTSLSTDTQYFGPGTRLTVL.

The genes are TRBV27 and TRBJ2-2; 11 nucleotides agree with TRBD2. Germline loops: CDR1 MNHEY, CDR2 SMNVEV (reference sequence). Germline trimming cut 8 bases from V and 3 bases from J; bases unmatched to any gene: 2. This CDR3 region has 14 residues. The CDR3 DNA is TGTGCCAGCGGGACTAGCGGATACACCGGGGAGCTGTTTTTT. This sequence encodes CASGTSGYTGELFF.

CDR3 region: CASNPWGRHNIYEQYF. CDR3 sequence (DNA): TGTGCCAGCAACCCCTGGGGGCGGCACAATATCTACGAGCAGTACTTC. The rearrangement joins TRBV6-2 or TRBV6-3 to TRBJ2-7; a weak D match, TRBD1 (6 bases). The CDR3 is 16 residues long. The V end was cut by 7 bases, the J end by 3 bases, with 22 bases between. CDR1 is MNHEY and CDR2 is SVGEGT in the germline V gene.

The chain employs TRBV7-2 and TRBJ2-5; D is ambiguous. The CDR3 has 12 residues. V lost 3 bases, J lost 3 bases, and 5 bases lay in between. The germline V gene encodes CDR1 SGHTA and CDR2 FQGNSA. CDR3 nucleotides: TGTGCCAGCAGCTTGCCAAAAGAGACCCAGTACTTC. Translation gives CASSLPKETQYF.

V is TRBV5-1 and J is TRBJ2-3; 9 bases match TRBD2. Unmatched junction bases numbered 3, after V lost 0 bases and J lost 4 bases. The CDR3 has 15 residues. Looked up from germline, CDR1 is SGHRS and CDR2 is YFSETQ. CDR3 sequence: CASSLGGGRADTQYF. The CDR3 bases are TGCGCCAGCAGCTTGGGTGGCGGGAGGGCAGATACGCAGTATTTT.

The V gene is TRBV19, the J gene TRBJ1-1; unclear D gene. This CDR3 region has 13 residues. Per germline, CDR1 LNHDA and CDR2 SQIVND (reference sequence). V gave up 7 bases and J gave up 0 bases, with 9 bases separating them. The CDR3 sequence: CASTSNMNTEAFF. CDR3 bases: TGTGCCAGTACCTCTAATATGAACACTGAAGCTTTCTTT.

This clonotype showed up just a few times. The CDR3 DNA follows: TGTGCCAGCACCAACACCGGGACAGGGGGCAAAGGCTACACCTTC. Translating it yields CASTNTGTGGKGYTF. V usage is TRBV2 and J usage is TRBJ1-2, with 12 bases matching TRBD1. Germline V lookup: CDR1 SNHLY, CDR2 FYNNEI. The J segment lost 8 bases and the V segment lost 7 bases, leaving 11 bases of the junction unmatched. There are 15 residues in the CDR3.